This TCR beta chain is from a study of cytomegalovirus exposure and HLA in healthy donors (dated by TCRdb to 2016 to 2017). Concerning the study at large: According to an earlier analysis of a few hundred of the donors, about 179 million T cells yielded 120 million or so unique TCR beta sequences and about 280 Gb of sequence data. An early release covering more than 500 HLA-typed donors comprised approximately 290 gigabases of sequencing data and around 85 million unique TCR sequences. Of the roughly 390 genotyped donors, less than 85% were placed in the genetic ancestry cluster associated with self-reported Caucasian donors. The study aimed to test whether signatures of past pathogen exposure could be identified by cataloging public T cell receptors. The study profiled the T cell repertoires of 666 subjects by immunosequencing and related them to cytomegalovirus serostatus. In addition to the first cohort of around 670 subjects, a separate validation cohort of about 120 different subjects was used. High-throughput TCR immunosequencing, statistical association of individual TCRs with disease status, and machine learning were combined to predict cytomegalovirus infection status. To study patterns of TCR occurrence, a later analysis re-analyzed previously published TCR beta repertoires from just over 650 donors and added high-resolution HLA genotyping. The later analysis used no new phenotypic data to find candidate immune exposures, relying instead on TCR beta sequences and their occurrence across donors. An earlier analysis of fewer than 700 of the donors applied high-throughput TCR beta sequencing to assess whether each TCR beta V gene segment acted as functional or pseudogenic. Donor age, sex, ethnicity and CMV serostatus were compiled together with the repertoire data. A later genetic analysis took genome-wide SNP genotypes for about 55% of the roughly 700 donors and used that subset as a discovery cohort. Every discovery cohort repertoire had been produced on one sequencing platform. HLA typing covered class I and class II loci at four-digit resolution. Typing coverage differed by locus: A, B, C, DRB1 and DQB1 were typed in about 629-640 donors, DQA1 in 500 to 550, DPA1 in some 570, and DPB1 in 472. Because of strong linkage in the cohort, five DR-DQ haplotypes were treated as single units for association and clustering. Across under 500 genotyped donors of the cohort, an average of approximately 240,000 unique TCR beta nucleotide sequences per donor were sequenced, and roughly 18% of those sequences were non-productive. Summary of the overall study and its limitations: Strong co-occurrence of HLA alleles, especially DR and DQ, made assigning TCR associations to individual alleles difficult. Compared with equally common non-associated chains, HLA-associated TCR beta chains in a later analysis were more clonally expanded and had lower generation probabilities. CMV serostatus was the only immune exposure information available for the cohort. A few of the identified cytomegalovirus-associated TCR beta chains were confirmed in vitro to be specific for cytomegalovirus antigens. In a later analysis, some 18,000 TCR beta sequences were associated with specific HLA alleles at a false discovery rate of 0.05. It was suggested by the authors that the approach could potentially be generalized to other disease states and immunological phenotypes. The 87-base-pair reads could not distinguish some IMGT-functional V segments, including TRBV6-2 and TRBV6-3, so those segments were excluded. Across donors, most TCR sequences were observed very rarely, whereas some public TCRs were present in many individuals. V-gene and J-gene trimming of TCR beta chains was associated with a missense DCLRE1C variant in a later genetic analysis, and the association was replicated in an independent cohort. A further reported finding was that TCR beta sequences accurately predicted the HLA-A and HLA-B alleles for most subjects in the first cohort. Correlated functional status among segregating V segments might reflect linkage disequilibrium, but an unknown experimental factor could not be ruled out. The presence/absence analyses assumed that sequencing depth was roughly uniform across donors, and that assumption may not be true. The sequencing pipeline was judged likely to have produced a cluster of highly shared sequence variants as a technical artifact. The study listed 164 TCR beta chains as associated with cytomegalovirus. In a later analysis, TCR association rates were found to vary across HLA loci, with the most associated TCRs seen for DRB1 alleles and the fewest for HLA-C alleles. A later analysis reported that several top co-occurrence clusters appeared linked to parvovirus B19, influenza, CMV and Epstein-Barr virus. Only TCR beta chains were sequenced in this cohort, and the absence of alpha or paired-chain data limited detectable features. The classifier was reported to diagnose cytomegalovirus status with high specificity and sensitivity in both the original and validation cohorts. Because counts were too low, 15 or so rarely observed V segments, including chromosome 9 orphons, were excluded from the earlier analysis of around 640 of the donors. Because HLA typing was missing for some donors at each locus, association tests included only the typed subset. Compared with the roughly 720-donor mean, donors in an Asian-associated ancestry cluster had fewer N-insertions in productive TCRs, according to a later genetic analysis. Most CMV-associated TCR beta chains appeared to be HLA-restricted in a later analysis, and the HLA associations seemed to be driven largely by CMV exposure. An earlier analysis of 587 of the donors showed that most TCR beta V segments appeared in productive rearrangements either about 87% or about 30% of the time, which broadly matched IMGT annotations.

Libraries were made using the immunoSEQ multiplex PCR assay. For the multiplex PCR, a mixture combining 60 forward primers for TCR Vbeta segments and 13 reverse primers for TCR Jbeta segments was used. The CDR3 region of rearranged TCR beta genes was amplified from genomic DNA with a multiplex PCR assay. Amplified TCR beta libraries were sequenced as 87-base-pair reads on the Illumina HiSeq System. The paper's processing steps were these. A later analysis tallied tens of millions of unique TCR beta chains across the 666 repertoires, and some 12 million of those chains were shared by two or more donors. Raw reads were error-corrected and collapsed into unique sequences with a nearest-neighbor algorithm that merged closely related sequences to remove PCR and sequencing errors. V, D and J gene segments were assigned by aligning CDR3 sequences to IMGT reference sequences. Each retained sequence needed at least a six-nucleotide match to both a V gene segment and a J gene segment. Rearrangements were called productive when the CDR3 lacked stop codons and stayed in frame with V and J; all others were non-productive. CDR3 was defined by IMGT convention, running from the second conserved V-encoded cysteine to the conserved J-encoded phenylalanine. The earlier analysis of approximately 500 of the donors excluded sequences that lacked an unambiguous match to a single V gene segment. In an earlier analysis of around 600 of the donors, V segments were called functional above 56.7% productive rearrangements and were called segregating when the between-donor standard deviation exceeded 5%. To diagnose cytomegalovirus status from the catalog of TCR beta chain sequences, a statistical classification framework was built. In a later analysis, TCR nucleotide sequences were compared against IMGT/GENE-DB human TR gene sequences so that V and J genes could be assigned. In a later analysis, CDR3 sequences and most-parsimonious VDJ recombination scenarios were assigned using the TCRdist pipeline. In a later analysis, each TCR beta chain was defined by its CDR3 amino acid sequence together with its V-gene family, and reads lacking a unique V-gene family were excluded. In a later analysis, 450 to 600 highly shared, low-generation-probability nucleotide sequences were removed to address suspected cross-contamination and a sequencing artifact. In a later analysis, a clonal expansion index was calculated for each public chain from normalized within-repertoire ranks of inferred template counts. In a later analysis, generation probabilities were computed with a VDJ recombination model fitted to out-of-frame rearrangements, and the resulting probabilities were checked against IGoR. Hypergeometric tests were used in a later analysis to score TCR-TCR, TCR-HLA and TCR-CMV co-occurrence, with a repertoire-size bias correction applied to the TCR pairs. A later analysis estimated false discovery rates by permuting HLA or CMV assignments 20 times. In a later analysis, co-occurring TCRs were grouped using DBSCAN, and TCRdist sequence similarity was added for clustering within HLA-allele-positive subsets. For co-occurrence clustering, repertoires with fewer than 30,000 or more than 120,000 public chains were excluded, along with five repertoires with anomalous nucleotide sharing. TCRdb took this table from immuneACCESS and kept in-frame rearrangements with V and J called. Such tables lack part of the clones; where checked against another copy, unresolved V genes explain under half of the gap, and the rest is unexplained. For V, J and clone size, that table is used; D and trimming come from the DNA. The sample's own table lists under 75,000 clones. The ten largest account for roughly 2.3% of the sample.

CDR1 is given as SGHDN and CDR2 as FVKESK, both from the germline V gene. From cysteine to phenylalanine, the CDR3 is 15 amino acids long. The DNA shown is the 45-base CDR3, in frame from base 1. V and J lose 6 bases and 3 bases, and a span of 15 bases separates them. In total, roughly 670 healthy bone marrow donors made up the cohort. Cohort members were all nominally healthy when sampled, although unrecorded immune exposures were likely present. The donor tested CMV seropositive and was one of the 289 seropositive cohort members. Each donor provided a peripheral blood sample, and peripheral blood mononuclear cells were used for TCR beta sequencing. The Qiagen DNeasy Blood Extraction Kit was used to extract genomic DNA from the blood cell samples. Comments on this clone: This receptor's antigen is unknown.

The receptor was isolated from a female donor in good health and CMV-seropositive. Sequenced material: PBMCs. The chain is assembled from TRBV14 and TRBJ1-3, with the identity of the D gene unclear. The nucleotide sequence is TGTGCCAGCAGTCGGCAGGCAAACATTGGAAACACCATATATTTT. The translation is CASSRQANIGNTIYF.